The present entry profiles one T cell receptor beta chain with its context. The table came from immunoSEQ multiplex PCR; TCRdb's copy has only in-frame clones and leaves some out. The sample contains about 410,000 clones, approximately 90% of which appear only once. These data originate in a study of Ad26.COV2.S vaccination and SARS-CoV-2 variants. Study-level information: COV1001, an Ad26.COV2.S trial, supplied this vaccine-arm donor. Recipients of Ad26.COV2.S got it intramuscularly, once or twice 56 days apart.

In germline, CDR1 is SGHAT, CDR2 FQNNGV. The CDR3 runs to 14 residues. Deletions cut 3 bases from V and 0 bases from J, with 5 bases between. The treatment here: around 19 received Ad26.COV2.S at low or high dose, single or two shots; a few received placebo; per-sample allocation not given. Following the first vaccine or placebo injection, samples were taken on day 63. Sample: peripheral blood, taken in a trial of Ad26.COV2.S vaccine versus placebo. V gene TRBV11-2 combines with J gene TRBJ2-2; D is undetermined. The clonotype was recovered from a person aged 18-60 years who received the Ad26.COV2.S COVID-19 vaccine or a placebo. The CDR3 spells CASSLPPNTGELFF. CDR3 nucleotides: TGTGCCAGCAGCTTGCCTCCGAACACCGGGGAGCTGTTTTTT.